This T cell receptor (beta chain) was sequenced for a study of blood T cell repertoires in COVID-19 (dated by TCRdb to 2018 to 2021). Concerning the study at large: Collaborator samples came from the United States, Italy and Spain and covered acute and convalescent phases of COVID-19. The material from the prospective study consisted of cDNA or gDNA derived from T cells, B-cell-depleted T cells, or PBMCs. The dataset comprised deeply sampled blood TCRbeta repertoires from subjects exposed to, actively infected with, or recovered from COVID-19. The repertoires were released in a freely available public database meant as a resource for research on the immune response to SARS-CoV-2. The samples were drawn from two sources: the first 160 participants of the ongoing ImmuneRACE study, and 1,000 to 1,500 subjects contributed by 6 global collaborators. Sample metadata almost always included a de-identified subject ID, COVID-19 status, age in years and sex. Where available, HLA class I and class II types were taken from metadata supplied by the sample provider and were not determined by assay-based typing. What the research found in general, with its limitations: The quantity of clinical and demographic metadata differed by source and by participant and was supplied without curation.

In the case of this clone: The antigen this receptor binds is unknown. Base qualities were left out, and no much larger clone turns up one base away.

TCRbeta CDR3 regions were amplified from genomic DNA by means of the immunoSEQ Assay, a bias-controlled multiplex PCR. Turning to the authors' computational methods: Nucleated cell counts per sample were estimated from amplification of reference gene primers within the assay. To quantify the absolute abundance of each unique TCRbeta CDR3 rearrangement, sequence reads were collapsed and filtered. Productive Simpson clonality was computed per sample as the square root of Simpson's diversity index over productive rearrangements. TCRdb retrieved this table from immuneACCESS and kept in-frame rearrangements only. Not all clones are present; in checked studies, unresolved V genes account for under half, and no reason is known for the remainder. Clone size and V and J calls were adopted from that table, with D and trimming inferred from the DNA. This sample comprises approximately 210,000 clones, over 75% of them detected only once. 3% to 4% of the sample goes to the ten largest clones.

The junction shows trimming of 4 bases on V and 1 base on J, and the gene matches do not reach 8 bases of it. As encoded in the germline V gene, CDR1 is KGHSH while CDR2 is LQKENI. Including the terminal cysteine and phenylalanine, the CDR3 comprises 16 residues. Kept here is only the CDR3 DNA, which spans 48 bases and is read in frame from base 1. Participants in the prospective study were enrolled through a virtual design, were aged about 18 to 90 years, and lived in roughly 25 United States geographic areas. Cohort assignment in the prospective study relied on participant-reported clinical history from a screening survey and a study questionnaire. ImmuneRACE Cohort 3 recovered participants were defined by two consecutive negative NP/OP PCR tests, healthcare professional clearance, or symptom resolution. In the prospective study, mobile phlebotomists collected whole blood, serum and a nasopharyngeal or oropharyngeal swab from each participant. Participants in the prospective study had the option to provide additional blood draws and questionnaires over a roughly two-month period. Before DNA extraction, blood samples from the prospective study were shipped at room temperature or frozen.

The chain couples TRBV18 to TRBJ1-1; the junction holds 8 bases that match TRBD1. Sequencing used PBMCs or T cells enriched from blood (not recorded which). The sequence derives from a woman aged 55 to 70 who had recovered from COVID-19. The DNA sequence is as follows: TGTGCCAGCTCACGAACTGACAGGGGAGGGAACACTGAAGCTTTCTTT. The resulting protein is CASSRTDRGGNTEAFF.